This TCR beta chain was sequenced in a study of blood T cell dynamics during melanoma immunotherapy. For the study at large: First-line therapy was either pembrolizumab or nivolumab with ipilimumab for metastatic melanoma. Study outcomes and limitations: Whether repertoire-driving clones were melanoma-specific could not be determined.

Profiling relied on immunoSEQ multiplex PCR, and the TCRdb table lists in-frame clones only, not all of them. The repertoire holds tens of thousands of clones, with roughly 89% as singletons. As regards this clone: The antigen remains undetermined.

Time point of the sample: pre-treatment baseline. One draw preceded checkpoint blockade; another followed its first cycle at week 3. CDR1 and CDR2 from the germline V gene are MNHNS and SASEGT. This CDR3 region has 12 residues. The V end was cut by 5 bases, the J end by 6 bases, with 10 bases between. This clonotype originated in a human donor with melanoma. Sequencing used blood, obtained from a patient treated with checkpoint blockade. The V and J genes are TRBV6-1 and TRBJ2-5, with no clear D. This chain's CDR3 is CASSSTYQTQYF. CDR3 DNA sequence: TGTGCCAGCAGTTCTACTTATCAGACCCAGTACTTC.